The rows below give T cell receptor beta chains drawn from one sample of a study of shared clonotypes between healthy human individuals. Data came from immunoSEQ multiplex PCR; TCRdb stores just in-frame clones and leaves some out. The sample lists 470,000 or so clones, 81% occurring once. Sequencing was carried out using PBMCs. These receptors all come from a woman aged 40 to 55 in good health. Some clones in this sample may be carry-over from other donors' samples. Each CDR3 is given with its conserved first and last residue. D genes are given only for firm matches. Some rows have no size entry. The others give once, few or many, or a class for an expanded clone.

CDR3: CASSPHRVSNQPQHF; DNA: TGTGCCAGCAGTCCACACAGAGTTAGCAATCAGCCCCAGCATTTT; size: NA; D: NA; J: TRBJ1-5; V: TRBV27
CDR3: CASSYLKGRETQYF; DNA: TGTGCCAGCAGTTACTTAAAGGGGCGGGAGACCCAGTACTTC; size: NA; D: NA; J: TRBJ2-5; V: TRBV6-5
CDR3: CAWARTSEQYF; DNA: TGTGCCTGGGCCAGGACCTCCGAGCAGTACTTC; size: NA; D: NA; J: TRBJ2-7; V: TRBV30
CDR3: CASSQGRTTYYEQYF; DNA: TGTGCCAGCAGCCAAGGCCGGACTACATACTACGAGCAGTACTTC; size: NA; D: NA; J: TRBJ2-7; V: TRBV14
CDR3: CSVGVQGFEDYGYTF; DNA: TGCAGCGTTGGGGTTCAGGGGTTTGAGGACTATGGCTACACCTTC; size: NA; D: NA; J: TRBJ1-2; V: TRBV29-1
CDR3: CASEREGRRETQYF; DNA: TGTGCCAGCGAGCGGGAGGGCCGTCGGGAGACCCAGTACTTC; size: NA; D: TRBD2; J: TRBJ2-5; V: TRBV6-4
CDR3: CASSWGQVLSQRANYGYTF; DNA: TGCGCCAGCAGCTGGGGACAGGTCCTGTCGCAGAGGGCTAACTATGGCTACACCTTC; size: NA; D: TRBD1; J: TRBJ1-2; V: TRBV5-1
CDR3: CATSRENLGTVGF; DNA: TGTGCCACCAGCAGAGAGAATCTAGGGACAGTCGGCTTC; size: NA; D: TRBD1; J: TRBJ1-2; V: TRBV15
CDR3: CATSILAGGRYEQYF; DNA: TGTGCCACCAGCATACTAGCGGGAGGGCGGTACGAGCAGTACTTC; size: once; D: TRBD2; J: TRBJ2-7; V: TRBV15
CDR3: CASSEARGGGTNTGELFF; DNA: TGTGCCAGCAGTGAAGCCAGGGGGGGCGGGACGAACACCGGGGAGCTGTTTTTT; size: once; D: NA; J: TRBJ2-2; V: TRBV6-1
CDR3: CASSIRDGGYEQYF; DNA: TGTGCCAGTAGTATACGTGATGGTGGGTACGAGCAGTACTTC; size: NA; D: NA; J: TRBJ2-7; V: TRBV19
CDR3: CASSRRLPGGDTQYF; DNA: TGTGCCAGTAGTCGCCGGCTTCCCGGCGGGGATACGCAGTATTTT; size: NA; D: NA; J: TRBJ2-3; V: TRBV19
CDR3: CASSKGQTLYEEQYF; DNA: TGTGCCAGCAGCAAGGGACAGACACTGTATGAGGAGCAGTACTTC; size: NA; D: TRBD1; J: TRBJ2-7; V: TRBV7-7
CDR3: CASSFYPTGGSTNEKLFF; DNA: TGCGCCAGCAGCTTTTACCCGACAGGGGGGTCAACTAATGAAAAACTGTTTTTT; size: NA; D: TRBD1; J: TRBJ1-4; V: TRBV5-1
CDR3: CASSPWPVNEKLFF; DNA: TGTGCCAGCTCACCATGGCCAGTTAATGAAAAACTGTTTTTT; size: NA; D: NA; J: TRBJ1-4; V: TRBV18
CDR3: CASSHSGIGFTDTQYF; DNA: TGTGCCAGCAGCCATAGCGGGATTGGGTTTACAGATACGCAGTATTTT; size: NA; D: TRBD2; J: TRBJ2-3; V: TRBV14
CDR3: CASSLVLAANEQYF; DNA: TGCGCCAGCAGCTTGGTTTTAGCGGCGAACGAGCAGTACTTC; size: once; D: NA; J: TRBJ2-7; V: TRBV5-1
CDR3: CAGAGDSYNEQFF; DNA: TGTGCCGGGGCGGGGGACTCCTACAATGAGCAGTTCTTC; size: NA; D: TRBD2; J: TRBJ2-1; V: TRBV30
CDR3: CASGLARGKNTEAFF; DNA: TGTGCTAGTGGTTTGGCCAGGGGCAAGAACACTGAAGCTTTCTTT; size: NA; D: NA; J: TRBJ1-1; V: TRBV12-5
CDR3: CASSLVSQHNEQFF; DNA: TGTGCCAGCAGCTTAGTGTCACAGCACAATGAGCAGTTCTTC; size: NA; D: NA; J: TRBJ2-1; V: TRBV7-2
CDR3: CASSRGETQYF; DNA: TGTGCCAGCTCGCGGGGAGAGACCCAGTACTTC; size: NA; D: NA; J: TRBJ2-5; V: TRBV18
CDR3: CASSYTSSNEQFF; DNA: TGTGCCAGCAGCTACACTAGCAGCAATGAGCAGTTCTTC; size: few; D: NA; J: TRBJ2-1; V: TRBV11-3
CDR3: CASSYDRSPEAFF; DNA: TGTGCCAGCAGCTACGACAGAAGCCCTGAAGCTTTCTTT; size: NA; D: NA; J: TRBJ1-1; V: TRBV5-4
CDR3: CASSRIGQNTEAFF; DNA: TGCGCCAGCAGTAGGATCGGGCAGAACACTGAAGCTTTCTTT; size: once; D: NA; J: TRBJ1-1; V: TRBV5-1
CDR3: CASSIYGEQYF; DNA: TGTGCCAGCAGTATATATGGGGAGCAGTACTTC; size: once; D: NA; J: TRBJ2-7; V: TRBV27
CDR3: CATSRGQGPYEQYF; DNA: TGTGCCACCAGCAGAGGACAGGGACCCTACGAGCAGTACTTC; size: NA; D: TRBD1; J: TRBJ2-7; V: TRBV15
CDR3: CASSPGTSGSIEQYF; DNA: TGTGCCAGCAGCCCCGGGACTAGCGGGAGTATCGAGCAGTACTTC; size: NA; D: TRBD2; J: TRBJ2-7; V: TRBV27
CDR3: CASSLTGTGSGANVLTF; DNA: TGTGCCAGCAGCTTGACAGGGACAGGCTCTGGGGCCAACGTCCTGACTTTC; size: NA; D: TRBD1; J: TRBJ2-6; V: TRBV7-3
CDR3: CASSDSLNTGELFF; DNA: TGTGCCAGCTCCGACAGCTTAAACACCGGGGAGCTGTTTTTT; size: NA; D: NA; J: TRBJ2-2; V: TRBV18
CDR3: CASSLAVVTDTQYF; DNA: TGTGCCAGCAGCTTGGCGGTAGTGACAGATACGCAGTATTTT; size: NA; D: NA; J: TRBJ2-3; V: TRBV5-6
CDR3: CASSLGSWGVGNEQFF; DNA: TGCGCCAGCAGCTTGGGGAGTTGGGGGGTCGGCAATGAGCAGTTCTTC; size: NA; D: NA; J: TRBJ2-1; V: TRBV5-1
CDR3: CSAARGGNTGELFF; DNA: TGCAGCGCCGCGAGAGGGGGTAACACCGGGGAGCTGTTTTTT; size: NA; D: NA; J: TRBJ2-2; V: TRBV29-1
CDR3: CASSPFSGFEQYF; DNA: TGTGCCAGCAGTCCGTTTTCGGGTTTCGAGCAGTACTTC; size: once; D: NA; J: TRBJ2-7; V: TRBV28
CDR3: CASSVGAADGSYEQYF; DNA: TGTGCCAGCAGCGTAGGCGCGGCAGATGGCTCCTACGAGCAGTACTTC; size: NA; D: NA; J: TRBJ2-7; V: TRBV9
CDR3: CASSVQGFEEQYF; DNA: TGTGCCAGCAGCGTACAGGGGTTCGAGGAGCAGTACTTC; size: NA; D: TRBD1; J: TRBJ2-7; V: TRBV5-6
CDR3: CASVLAGGTGELFF; DNA: TGTGCCAGTGTCTTAGCGGGAGGGACCGGGGAGCTGTTTTTT; size: NA; D: TRBD2; J: TRBJ2-2; V: TRBV19
CDR3: CAWSSSRSSYEQYF; DNA: TGTGCCTGGAGTTCCAGCCGTAGCTCCTACGAGCAGTACTTC; size: NA; D: NA; J: TRBJ2-7; V: TRBV30
CDR3: CRGGGAYEQYF; DNA: TGCAGAGGAGGCGGAGCCTACGAGCAGTACTTC; size: few; D: NA; J: TRBJ2-7; V: TRBV20-1
CDR3: CAWSVLGNTDTQYF; DNA: TGTGCCTGGAGTGTACTGGGTAACACAGATACGCAGTATTTT; size: NA; D: NA; J: TRBJ2-3; V: TRBV30
CDR3: CASSLEPGPNQPQHF; DNA: TGCGCCAGCAGCTTGGAGCCAGGCCCTAATCAGCCCCAGCATTTT; size: few; D: NA; J: TRBJ1-5; V: TRBV5-1
CDR3: CASSEAHRVYEQYF; DNA: TGTGCCAGCAGTGAAGCGCACAGGGTCTACGAGCAGTACTTC; size: NA; D: NA; J: TRBJ2-7; V: TRBV6-1
CDR3: CASGRPDSYEQYF; DNA: TGTGCCAGCGGGCGACCAGACTCCTACGAGCAGTACTTC; size: NA; D: NA; J: TRBJ2-7; V: TRBV28
CDR3: CASSLRQGQNTEAFF; DNA: TGCGCCAGCAGCTTGCGGCAGGGGCAGAACACTGAAGCTTTCTTT; size: NA; D: NA; J: TRBJ1-1; V: TRBV5-1
CDR3: CSVQPTHTYEQYF; DNA: TGCAGCGTCCAACCGACTCATACCTACGAGCAGTACTTC; size: once; D: NA; J: TRBJ2-7; V: TRBV29-1
CDR3: CASSLSGVETQYF; DNA: TGTGCCAGCAGTTTATCAGGGGTGGAGACCCAGTACTTC; size: NA; D: NA; J: TRBJ2-5; V: TRBV27
CDR3: CASSLSRVARYEQYF; DNA: TGTGCCAGCAGTCTATCTAGGGTTGCTCGCTACGAGCAGTACTTC; size: NA; D: NA; J: TRBJ2-7; V: TRBV2
CDR3: CASSYGTSEPSYEQYF; DNA: TGCGCCAGCAGCTACGGGACTAGCGAACCCTCCTACGAGCAGTACTTC; size: NA; D: TRBD2; J: TRBJ2-7; V: TRBV5-1
CDR3: CASRSTYDSGSNTGELFF; DNA: TGTGCAAGTCGCTCCACCTATGATAGCGGGAGCAACACCGGGGAGCTGTTTTTT; size: once; D: NA; J: TRBJ2-2; V: TRBV12-2
CDR3: CASTVAGGYNEQFF; DNA: TGCGCCAGTACCGTAGCGGGAGGCTACAATGAGCAGTTCTTC; size: NA; D: TRBD2; J: TRBJ2-1; V: TRBV10-2
CDR3: CASNDPGGAYEQYF; DNA: TGTGCCAGCAACGATCCAGGGGGTGCATACGAGCAGTACTTC; size: few; D: TRBD1; J: TRBJ2-7; V: TRBV28
CDR3: CASSSTSGDEQYF; DNA: TGCGCCAGCAGCTCGACTAGTGGTGACGAGCAGTACTTC; size: NA; D: NA; J: TRBJ2-7; V: TRBV5-1
CDR3: CASSPRQRGGSYEQYF; DNA: TGCGCCAGCAGCCCGAGGCAACGGGGAGGTTCCTACGAGCAGTACTTC; size: NA; D: NA; J: TRBJ2-7; V: TRBV4-1
CDR3: CASSPGGGTLNEQFF; DNA: TGTGCCAGCAGCCCGGGCGGGGGAACGCTCAATGAGCAGTTCTTC; size: NA; D: TRBD2; J: TRBJ2-1; V: TRBV7-9
CDR3: CASSPGFSNYGYTF; DNA: TGTGCCAGCTCACCGGGGTTTTCCAACTATGGCTACACCTTC; size: NA; D: NA; J: TRBJ1-2; V: TRBV27
CDR3: CASSIRGLDEKLFF; DNA: TGTGCCAGCAGCATTAGGGGGCTAGATGAAAAACTGTTTTTT; size: NA; D: TRBD1; J: TRBJ1-4; V: TRBV7-9
CDR3: CAWSVGGNSYEQYF; DNA: TGTGCCTGGAGTGTAGGCGGGAACTCCTACGAGCAGTACTTC; size: NA; D: NA; J: TRBJ2-7; V: TRBV30
CDR3: CASSRRGVGTDTQYF; DNA: TGTGCCAGCAGCCGACGTGGGGTCGGTACAGATACGCAGTATTTT; size: NA; D: NA; J: TRBJ2-3; V: TRBV11-2